The sequence of this T cell receptor (beta chain) was determined in a study of cytomegalovirus exposure and HLA in healthy donors. Whole-study findings and limits: Donors belonging to an Asian-associated ancestry cluster reportedly showed fewer N-insertions in productive TCRs than the approximately 640-donor mean, according to what a later analysis found. In a later analysis, around 18,000 TCR beta sequences were associated with HLA alleles at 0.05 false discovery rate.

Primers included in the PCR were 60 Vbeta and 13 Jbeta primers. The method was immunoSEQ multiplex PCR; TCRdb's version includes in-frame clones alone and lacks a portion of them. Of 80,000 or so clones listed, over 60% are singletons. With respect to this clone: The antigen remains unidentified.

Trimming cost V 2 bases and J 5 bases; bases outside gene matches: 4. The CDR3 spans 14 residues. Germline CDR1 MNHEY, CDR2 SVGAGI. Among the donors, all were healthy bone marrow donors. The sequencing input was PBMCs. The gene calls are TRBV6-5 and TRBJ2-3; 7 bases align to TRBD2. The TCR comes from a male donor in good health and CMV-seropositive. Here the CDR3 DNA reads TGTGCCAGCAGTTACGGGGAGGGCCAAGATACGCAGTATTTT. Residues: CASSYGEGQDTQYF.